One and the same sample provided the 16 T cell receptor beta chains below, sequenced in a study of blood T cell repertoires in COVID-19. The assay was immunoSEQ multiplex PCR, and TCRdb's table has in-frame clones only and misses some. The sample consists of 300,000 to 500,000 clones, around nine tenths of them appearing once. Sequencing was performed on PBMCs or T cells enriched from blood (not recorded which). Receptors originate from a woman in her 30s with acute COVID-19.

The chain combines TRBV2 with TRBJ2-1; 8 positions match TRBD2. This CDR3 contains 15 residues. Germline V lookup: CDR1 SNHLY, CDR2 FYNNEI. J gave up 4 bases and V 1 base, and 3 bases lay outside the gene matches. Here the CDR3 reads CASSEGLAGYNEQFF. The CDR3 DNA sequence: TGTGCCAGCAGTGAAGGGCTAGCGGGTTACAATGAGCAGTTCTTC.

This chain uses TRBV18 with TRBJ1-3; D is uncertain. The ends were cut back, 5 bases at V and 0 bases at J, with 14 bases in the middle. Germline lookup yields CDR1 KGHSH and CDR2 LQKENI. This CDR3 is 16 amino acids long. The CDR3 bases are TGTGCCAGCTCATCAGCGGTCGGATCCTCTGGAAACACCATATATTTT. Residues: CASSSAVGSSGNTIYF.

J is TRBJ1-4 and V is TRBV29-1; the D is unclear. Germline-derived CDR1 and CDR2 are SQVTM and ANQGSEA. Deletions cut 6 bases from V and 8 bases from J, with 16 bases between. This CDR3 contains 13 residues. The CDR3 nucleotides are TGCAGCGTCAGACCTAGCCTGGGAGAAAAACTGTTTTTT. Protein: CSVRPSLGEKLFF.

The chain carries TRBV2 and TRBJ2-6; D not resolved. The V end lost 10 bases, the J end lost 0 bases, and 16 bases lay between the germline ends. This CDR3 has 16 amino acids. Germline CDR1 reads SNHLY; CDR2 reads FYNNEI. CDR3 bases: TGTGCCACCCCAAGATCCCGCAGCTCTGGGGCCAACGTCCTGACTTTC. Protein product: CATPRSRSSGANVLTF.

V usage is TRBV12-3 or TRBV12-4 and J usage is TRBJ1-2, with D possibly TRBD1 on 6 matching bases. This CDR3 is built from 11 residues. The V and J ends lost 6 bases and 4 bases respectively, with 6 bases between them. This chain's CDR3 is CASRGGYGYTF. The CDR3 DNA reads TGTGCCAGCAGAGGGGGCTATGGCTACACCTTC.

This chain joins TRBV27 and TRBJ2-5; 7 bases align to TRBD1. This CDR3 region has 13 residues. The V gene end was trimmed by 3 bases and the J gene end by 4 bases; junction bases not matched to a gene: 2. CDR1 is MNHEY, CDR2 SMNVEV, per germline (reference sequence). For the CDR3, the DNA is TGTGCCAGCAGTTTCGGGACAGTAGAGACCCAGTACTTC. It yields the protein CASSFGTVETQYF.

The J gene is TRBJ2-7, the V gene TRBV6-4; 9 bases match TRBD1. V shed 6 bases, J shed 5 bases, and the junction held 5 bases outside the gene matches. CDR3 size: 13 residues. Germline CDR1 MRHNA, CDR2 SNTAGT. The CDR3 DNA sequence: TGTGCCAGCAGGACAGGGGGTCTTGACGAGCAGTACTTC. Protein: CASRTGGLDEQYF.

The chain combines TRBV5-1 with TRBJ2-3, with 8 nucleotides matching TRBD1. The CDR3 runs to 16 residues. V lost 4 bases, J lost 5 bases, and 12 bases stayed unmatched. The germline V gene has CDR1 SGHRS and CDR2 YFSETQ. CDR3 nucleotides: TGCGCCAGCAGCCCGGCCCCACAGGGGGGTGTAGATACGCAGTATTTT. Translated: CASSPAPQGGVDTQYF.

The chain has TRBV27 and TRBJ1-1; tentative D call: TRBD1 (5 bases). The V gene lost 6 bases and the J gene lost 3 bases, with 11 bases spanning the gap. Germline CDR1 reads MNHEY; CDR2 reads SMNVEV (reference sequence). The CDR3 has 13 residues. The CDR3 DNA follows: TGTGCCAGCAGACTTCCAGGGCACACTGAAGCTTTCTTT. This gives the protein CASRLPGHTEAFF.

The chain carries TRBV15 and TRBJ2-7; 7 bases fit TRBD1. The CDR3 is 17 residues long. V dropped 0 bases and J dropped 3; count of bases not matched to a gene: 11. CDR1 and CDR2 from the germline V gene are LNHNV and YYDKDF (reference sequence). The CDR3 nucleotides are TGTGCCACCAGCAGAGAAGAGGGTTGGGACAGTGACTACGAGCAGTACTTC. Amino acids: CATSREEGWDSDYEQYF.

The chain links TRBV7-2 to TRBJ2-3; 8 bases line up with TRBD2. The CDR3 is 16 amino acids. Per germline, CDR1 SGHTA and CDR2 FQGNSA. V gave up 5 bases and J gave up 2 bases; unmatched junction bases: 9. The CDR3 is CASSPYGTRSTDTQYF. CDR3 DNA: TGTGCCAGCAGCCCATACGGGACTAGATCCACAGATACGCAGTATTTT.

V gene TRBV10-2 combines with J gene TRBJ2-7; TRBD1 matches at 9 bases. V dropped 7 bases and J dropped 7; count of bases not matched to a gene: 11. The CDR3 spans 14 residues. From germline, CDR1 is WSHSY and CDR2 SAAADI. The CDR3 sequence: CASIPGTGRWEQYF. CDR3 nucleotides: TGCGCCAGCATTCCCGGGACAGGGCGTTGGGAGCAGTACTTC.

The chain employs TRBV5-1 and TRBJ2-1, with TRBD2 matching 13 bases. The CDR3 totals 18 residues. The trim removed 4 bases at V and 0 bases at J, leaving 7 bases unmatched. Germline values: CDR1 SGHRS, CDR2 YFSETQ. The CDR3 region is CASSAFRTSGGSYNEQFF. In DNA form, the CDR3 reads TGCGCCAGCAGCGCCTTCAGGACTAGCGGGGGCTCCTACAATGAGCAGTTCTTC.

The chain combines TRBV5-6 with TRBJ1-3, with 8 positions matching TRBD1. Looked up from germline, CDR1 is SGHDT and CDR2 is YYEEEE. The V segment lost 3 bases and the J segment 0 bases; nucleotides outside the gene matches: 8. The CDR3 has 17 amino acids. The CDR3 DNA sequence: TGTGCCAGCAGCTCCAAAGGGGACAGGCCCTCTGGAAACACCATATATTTT. Protein: CASSSKGDRPSGNTIYF.

The rearrangement links TRBV5-6 to TRBJ2-3; no clear D gene. Germline-derived CDR1 and CDR2 are SGHDT and YYEEEE. The CDR3 consists of 15 residues. Trimming took 5 bases from V and 2 from J, leaving 15 bases between them. The CDR3 nucleotides are TGTGCCAGCAGGCAATCCGGGTTTTACACAGATACGCAGTATTTT. Translated: CASRQSGFYTDTQYF.

As to this clone: The same CDR3 also results from other DNA sequences found in this sample. The chain links TRBV27 to TRBJ2-1; D is possibly TRBD2 (6 bases). Trimming took off 2 bases at V and 4 bases at J, with 9 bases between the two ends. This CDR3 spans 14 amino acids. Germline CDR1 MNHEY, CDR2 SMNVEV (reference sequence). The CDR3, as DNA: TGTGCCAGCAGTTTAGGGACTCCATACAATGAGCAGTTCTTC. It yields the protein CASSLGTPYNEQFF.